The source of this TCR beta chain is a study of T cells in Graves' hyperthyroidism and ophthalmopathy. General observations from the study: Using 13 V-J features, a model discriminated ophthalmopathy from stable hyperthyroidism.

This clonotype was seen at least ten times. Its antigen is not identified. Exclusion of a patient resulted from uncontrolled infection, other autoimmune disease, pregnancy or lactation. Every diagnosis used clinical symptoms, serum thyroxine and TRAb, thyroid ultrasound and orbital computed tomography. Amplification targeted TCR beta CDR3 regions from RNA transcripts. A first-round RT-PCR of the TCR CDR3 used the HTBI primer set. Via MiXCR, TCRdb re-called the multiplex PCR reads, giving one row per CDR3 protein. The sample has fewer than 500,000 distinct CDR3 sequences, about 14% seen once. This TCR was sampled from a man between 18 and 29 years old with Graves' ophthalmopathy. The sequenced sample consisted of blood.

The CDR3 sequence: CASSLALTFGAEQYF. The CDR3 region has the DNA TGTGCCAGCAGTTTAGCGTTAACATTCGGGGCTGAGCAGTACTTC. The chain carries TRBV12-3 or TRBV12-4 and TRBJ2-7; either TRBD1 or TRBD2 may supply D (5 bases each). Trimming stripped 0 bases from V and 7 bases from J, with 16 bases between. The CDR3 totals 15 residues.